The rows below give T cell receptor beta chains drawn from one sample of a study of graft-versus-host responses after intestinal transplantation. The data were produced by immunoSEQ multiplex PCR, yet TCRdb's version contains in-frame clones alone and is incomplete. The table lists 90,000 to 150,000 clones, 90% to 95% of them singletons. These TCRs are of unknown antigen specificity. The material was unstimulated CD4+ T cells sorted from spleen or lymph node cells, obtained before intestinal transplant. Source of these receptors: a human donor who received an intestinal transplant. The CDR3 runs from the conserved cysteine through the conserved F or W. Each record gives: J gene, V gene, clone size, D gene, CDR3 protein, CDR3 DNA. The D gene is left open where the match is weak. Clone size appears in some rows only: once, few, many, or a class for an expanded clone.

>TRBJ2-1|TRBV5-5|-|TRBD2
CASSQGLAGSYEQFF
TGTGCCAGCAGCCAGGGACTAGCGGGAAGCTATGAGCAGTTCTTC
>TRBJ1-2|TRBV5-1|-|TRBD1
CASRGWDSANYGYTF
TGCGCCAGCAGGGGATGGGACAGTGCTAACTATGGCTACACCTTC
>TRBJ2-7|TRBV5-6|-|TRBD1
CASTTGDEQYF
TGTGCCAGCACCACAGGGGACGAGCAGTACTTC
>TRBJ1-1|TRBV14|once|TRBD1
CASSLKGTGDTEAFF
TGTGCCAGCAGCCTGAAGGGGACAGGGGACACTGAAGCTTTCTTT
>TRBJ2-5|TRBV6-1|-|-
CASSERGRGTETQYF
TGTGCCAGCAGTGAGCGGGGCAGGGGGACAGAGACCCAGTACTTC
>TRBJ1-2|TRBV6-1|-|-
CASNEGLNYGYTF
TGTGCCAGCAATGAGGGGCTTAACTATGGCTACACCTTC
>TRBJ1-1|TRBV5-1|-|-
CASSPRTDLNTEAFF
TGCGCCAGCAGCCCGAGGACAGATCTTAACACTGAAGCTTTCTTT
>TRBJ2-3|TRBV9|-|TRBD2
CASSFSGSTDTQYF
TGTGCCAGCAGCTTTAGCGGGAGCACAGATACGCAGTATTTT
>TRBJ2-5|TRBV21-1|-|-
CASSKDGYQETQYF
TGTGCCAGCAGCAAAGACGGTTACCAAGAGACCCAGTACTTC
>TRBJ1-5|TRBV10-3|-|TRBD1
CAISDPGQGTGQPQHF
TGTGCCATCAGTGACCCGGGACAGGGGACGGGTCAGCCCCAGCATTTT
>TRBJ2-1|TRBV7-2|-|-
CASSLPGSPQFF
TGTGCCAGCAGCTTACCCGGGAGCCCTCAGTTCTTC
>TRBJ2-1|TRBV7-8|-|TRBD2
CASSFSGAGVQFF
TGTGCCAGCAGCTTTTCGGGAGCGGGAGTACAGTTCTTC
>TRBJ1-1|TRBV19|-|-
CASKGRATTEAFF
TGTGCCAGTAAAGGCAGGGCTACCACTGAAGCTTTCTTT
>TRBJ2-1|TRBV19|-|-
CASSIEDLLGGEQFF
TGTGCCAGTAGTATAGAGGACCTCCTGGGGGGTGAGCAGTTCTTC
>TRBJ2-7|TRBV7-3|-|-
CASSPEGGDYEQYF
TGTGCCAGCAGCCCGGAAGGGGGTGACTACGAGCAGTACTTC
>TRBJ2-2|TRBV27|-|-
CASSFRRLAGELFF
TGTGCCAGCAGTTTCCGTCGGTTAGCCGGGGAGCTGTTTTTT
>TRBJ2-2|TRBV5-1|once|TRBD1
CASRQTGAGELFF
TGCGCCAGCAGGCAGACAGGGGCCGGGGAGCTGTTTTTT
>TRBJ2-5|TRBV5-1|-|TRBD2
CASRTSVGFRREFTETQYF
TGCGCCAGCAGGACCTCGGTCGGGTTTCGGCGGGAGTTCACTGAGACCCAGTACTTC
>TRBJ2-5|TRBV5-1|-|TRBD2
CASSGGGRANQETQYF
TGCGCCAGCAGCGGGGGGGGTAGGGCGAACCAAGAGACCCAGTACTTC
>TRBJ1-3|TRBV4-1|-|-
CASSQGGATGNTIYF
TGCGCCAGCAGCCAAGGAGGGGCAACTGGAAACACCATATATTTT
>TRBJ1-1|TRBV15|-|-
CATSSYVNMNTEAFF
TGTGCCACCAGCAGTTACGTAAACATGAACACTGAAGCTTTCTTT
>TRBJ1-3|TRBV11-2|-|-
CASSPGGTNIYF
TGTGCCAGCAGCCCCGGCGGGACGAACATATATTTT
>TRBJ2-3|TRBV5-1|-|TRBD2
CASSFGTSGKTQYF
TGCGCCAGCAGCTTCGGGACTAGCGGGAAAACGCAGTATTTT
>TRBJ1-1|TRBV5-1|-|TRBD1
CASSLEAGGRYNMNTEAFF
TGCGCCAGCAGCTTGGAGGCAGGGGGTCGTTACAACATGAACACTGAAGCTTTCTTT
>TRBJ2-1|TRBV27|-|-
CASGVDGVPYNEQFF
TGTGCCAGCGGTGTGGATGGGGTACCCTACAATGAGCAGTTCTTC